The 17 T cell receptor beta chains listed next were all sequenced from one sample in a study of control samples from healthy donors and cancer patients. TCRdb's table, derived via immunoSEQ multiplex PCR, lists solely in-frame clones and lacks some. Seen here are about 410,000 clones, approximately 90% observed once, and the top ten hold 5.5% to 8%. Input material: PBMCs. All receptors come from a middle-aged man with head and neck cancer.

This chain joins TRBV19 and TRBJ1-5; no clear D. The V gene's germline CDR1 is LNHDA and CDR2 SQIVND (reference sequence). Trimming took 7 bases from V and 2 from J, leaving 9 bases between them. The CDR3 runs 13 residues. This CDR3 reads CASTGRGNQPQHF. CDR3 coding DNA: TGTGCCAGTACGGGGAGAGGCAATCAGCCCCAGCATTTT. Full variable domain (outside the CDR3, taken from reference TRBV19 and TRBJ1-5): DGGITQSPKYLFRKEGQNVTLSCEQNLNHDAMYWYRQDPGQGLRLIYYSQIVNDFQKGDIAEGYSVSREKKESFPLTVTSAQKNPTAFYLCASTGRGNQPQHFGDGTRLSIL.

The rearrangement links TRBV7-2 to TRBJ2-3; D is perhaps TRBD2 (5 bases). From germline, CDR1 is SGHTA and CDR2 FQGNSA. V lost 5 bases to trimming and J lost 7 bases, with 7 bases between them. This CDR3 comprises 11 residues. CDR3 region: CASSPGNTQYF. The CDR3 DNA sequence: TGTGCCAGCAGCCCGGGAAATACGCAGTATTTT.

The CDR3 sequence: CASSSLDKSYEQYF. In nucleotides, the CDR3 is TGTGCCAGCAGCTCCCTGGACAAGTCCTACGAGCAGTACTTC. The V gene is TRBV11-2, the J gene TRBJ2-7; D might be TRBD1 (5 bases). The CDR3 sequence is 14 residues long. V lost 4 bases to trimming and J lost 1 base, with 11 bases between them. Germline V gives CDR1 SGHAT, CDR2 FQNNGV.

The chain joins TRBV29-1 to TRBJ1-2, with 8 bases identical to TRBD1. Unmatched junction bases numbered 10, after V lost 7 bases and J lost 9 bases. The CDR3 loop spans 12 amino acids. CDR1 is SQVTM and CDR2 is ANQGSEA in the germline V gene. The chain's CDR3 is CSGGTGGGSYTF. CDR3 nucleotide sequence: TGCAGCGGGGGGACAGGCGGAGGGAGCTACACCTTC. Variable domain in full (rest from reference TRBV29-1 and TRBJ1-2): SAVISQKPSRDICQRGTSLTIQCQVDSQVTMMFWYRQQPGQSLTLIATANQGSEATYESGFVIDKFPISRPNLTFSTLTVSNMSPEDSSIYLCSGGTGGGSYTFGSGTRLTVV.

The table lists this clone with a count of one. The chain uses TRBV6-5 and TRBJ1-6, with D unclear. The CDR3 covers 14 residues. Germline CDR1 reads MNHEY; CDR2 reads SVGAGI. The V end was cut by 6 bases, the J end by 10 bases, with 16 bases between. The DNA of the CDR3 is TGTGCCAGCAGGAGGGAGAGGGTCGGCTCACCCCTCCACTTT. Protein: CASRRERVGSPLHF.

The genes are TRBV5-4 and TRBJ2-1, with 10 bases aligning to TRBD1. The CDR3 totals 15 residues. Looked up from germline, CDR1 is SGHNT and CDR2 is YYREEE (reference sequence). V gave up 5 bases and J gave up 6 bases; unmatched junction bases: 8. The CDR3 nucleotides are TGTGCCAGCAGGATTAGACAGGGGGCAGGCAATGAGCAGTTCTTC. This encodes CASRIRQGAGNEQFF.

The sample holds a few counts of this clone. CDR3 DNA sequence: TGTGCCAGCAGCCCCTCGGAGGCTCAGCCCCAGCATTTT. Translation gives CASSPSEAQPQHF. The V and J genes are TRBV7-9 and TRBJ1-5; D unresolved. V dropped 5 bases and J dropped 6 bases, with 11 bases sitting between them. Germline assignment: CDR1 SEHNR and CDR2 FQNEAQ (reference sequence). This CDR3 is built from 13 residues. Full variable domain (rest looked up from reference TRBV7-9 and TRBJ1-5): DTGVSQNPRHKITKRGQNVTFRCDPISEHNRLYWYRQTLGQGPEFLTYFQNEAQLEKSRLLSDRFSAERPKGSFSTLEIQRTEQGDSAMYLCASSPSEAQPQHFGDGTRLSIL.

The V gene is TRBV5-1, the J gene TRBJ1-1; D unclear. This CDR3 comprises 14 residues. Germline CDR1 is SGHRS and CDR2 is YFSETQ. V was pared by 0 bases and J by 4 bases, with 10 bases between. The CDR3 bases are TGCGCCAGCAGCTTGGAGGCAGTGGGCACTGAAGCTTTCTTT. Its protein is CASSLEAVGTEAFF.

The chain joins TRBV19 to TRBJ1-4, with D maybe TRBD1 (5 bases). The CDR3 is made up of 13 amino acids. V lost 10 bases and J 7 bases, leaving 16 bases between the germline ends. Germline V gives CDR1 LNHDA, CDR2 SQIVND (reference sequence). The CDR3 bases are TGTGCCATCCAGGTGGGGCCGGGTGAAAAACTGTTTTTT. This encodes CAIQVGPGEKLFF.

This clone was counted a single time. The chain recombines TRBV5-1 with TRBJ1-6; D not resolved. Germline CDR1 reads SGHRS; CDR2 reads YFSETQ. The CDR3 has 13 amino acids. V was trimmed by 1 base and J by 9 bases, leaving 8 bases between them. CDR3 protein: CASSLIGSSPLHF. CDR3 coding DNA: TGCGCCAGCAGCTTGATAGGGAGTTCACCCCTCCACTTT.

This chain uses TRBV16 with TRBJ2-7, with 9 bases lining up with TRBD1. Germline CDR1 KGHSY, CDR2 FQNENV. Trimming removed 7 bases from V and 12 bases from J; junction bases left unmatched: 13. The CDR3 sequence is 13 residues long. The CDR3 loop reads CASTRRGTGIPYF. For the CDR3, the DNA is TGTGCCAGCACCCGAAGGGGGACAGGGATTCCGTACTTC.

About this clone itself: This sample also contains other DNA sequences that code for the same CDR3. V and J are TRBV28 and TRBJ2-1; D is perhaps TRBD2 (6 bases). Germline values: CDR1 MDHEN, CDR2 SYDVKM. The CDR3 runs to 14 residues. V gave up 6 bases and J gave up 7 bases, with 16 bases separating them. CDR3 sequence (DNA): TGTGCCAGCAGACCGGGGCTAGCGACTAATGAGCAGTTCTTC. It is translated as CASRPGLATNEQFF.

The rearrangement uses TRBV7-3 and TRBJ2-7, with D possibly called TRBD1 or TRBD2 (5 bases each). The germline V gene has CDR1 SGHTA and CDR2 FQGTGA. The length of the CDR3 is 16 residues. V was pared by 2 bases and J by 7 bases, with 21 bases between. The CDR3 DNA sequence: TGTGCCAGCAGCTTAGGATCGGGACCGGGGTTTGGGGAGCAGTACTTC. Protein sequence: CASSLGSGPGFGEQYF.

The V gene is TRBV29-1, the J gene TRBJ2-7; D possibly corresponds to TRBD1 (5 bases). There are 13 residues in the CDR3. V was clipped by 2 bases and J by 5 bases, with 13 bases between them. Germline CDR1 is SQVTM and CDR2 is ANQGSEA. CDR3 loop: CSVELTRGDEQYF. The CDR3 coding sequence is TGCAGCGTTGAACTCACAAGGGGCGACGAGCAGTACTTC.

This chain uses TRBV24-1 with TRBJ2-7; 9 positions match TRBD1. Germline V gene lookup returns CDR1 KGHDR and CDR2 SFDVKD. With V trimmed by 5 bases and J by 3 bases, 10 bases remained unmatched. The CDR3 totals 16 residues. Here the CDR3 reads CATSAPAGTGNYEQYF. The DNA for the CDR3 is TGTGCCACCAGTGCCCCCGCCGGGACAGGGAACTACGAGCAGTACTTC.

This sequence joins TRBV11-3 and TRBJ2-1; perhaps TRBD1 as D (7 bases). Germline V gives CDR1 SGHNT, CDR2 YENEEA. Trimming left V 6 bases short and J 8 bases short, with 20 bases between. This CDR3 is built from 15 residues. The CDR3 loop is CASSPRQGGSDEQFF. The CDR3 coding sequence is TGTGCCAGCAGTCCTCGGCAGGGGGGCTCGGATGAGCAGTTCTTC.

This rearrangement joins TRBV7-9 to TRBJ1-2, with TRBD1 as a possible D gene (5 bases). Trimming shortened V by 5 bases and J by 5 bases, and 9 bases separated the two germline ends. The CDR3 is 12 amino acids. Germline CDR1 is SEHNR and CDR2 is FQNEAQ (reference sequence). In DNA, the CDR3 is TGTGCCAGCAGCATCGGGGGATATGGCTACACCTTC. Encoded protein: CASSIGGYGYTF.